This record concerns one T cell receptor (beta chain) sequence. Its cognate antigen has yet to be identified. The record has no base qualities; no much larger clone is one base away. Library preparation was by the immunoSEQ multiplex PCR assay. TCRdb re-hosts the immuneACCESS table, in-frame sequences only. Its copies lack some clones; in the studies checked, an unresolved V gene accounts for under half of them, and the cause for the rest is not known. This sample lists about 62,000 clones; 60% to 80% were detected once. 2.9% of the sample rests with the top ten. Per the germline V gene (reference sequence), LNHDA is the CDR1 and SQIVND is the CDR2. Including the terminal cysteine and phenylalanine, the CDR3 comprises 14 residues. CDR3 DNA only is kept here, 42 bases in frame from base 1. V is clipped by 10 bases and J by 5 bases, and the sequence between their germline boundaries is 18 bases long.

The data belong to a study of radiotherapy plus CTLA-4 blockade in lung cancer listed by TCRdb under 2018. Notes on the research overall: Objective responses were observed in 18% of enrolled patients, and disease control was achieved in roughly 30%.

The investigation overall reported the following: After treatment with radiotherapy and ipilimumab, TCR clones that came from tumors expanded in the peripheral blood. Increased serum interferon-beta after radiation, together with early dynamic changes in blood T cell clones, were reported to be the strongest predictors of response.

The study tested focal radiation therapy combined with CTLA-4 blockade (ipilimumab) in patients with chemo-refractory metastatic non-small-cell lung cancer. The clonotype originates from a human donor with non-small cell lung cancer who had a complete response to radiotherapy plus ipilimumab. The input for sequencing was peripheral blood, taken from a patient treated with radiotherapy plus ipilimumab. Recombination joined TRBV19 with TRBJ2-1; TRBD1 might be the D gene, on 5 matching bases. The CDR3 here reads CANGRVKGHNEQFF. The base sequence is TGTGCCAACGGACGGGTTAAGGGGCACAATGAGCAGTTCTTC.